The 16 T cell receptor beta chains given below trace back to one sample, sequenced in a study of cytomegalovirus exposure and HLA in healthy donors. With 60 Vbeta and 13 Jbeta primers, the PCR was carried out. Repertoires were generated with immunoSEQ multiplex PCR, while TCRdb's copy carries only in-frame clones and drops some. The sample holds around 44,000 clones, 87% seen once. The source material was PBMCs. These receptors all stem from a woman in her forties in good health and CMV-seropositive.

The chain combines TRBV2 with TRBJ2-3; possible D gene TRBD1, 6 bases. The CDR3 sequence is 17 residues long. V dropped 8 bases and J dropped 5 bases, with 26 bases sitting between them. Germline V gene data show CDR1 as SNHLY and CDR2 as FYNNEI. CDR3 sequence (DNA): TGTGCCAGCTTGGATCAGGGGTATTACCGGTTGGGAGATACGCAGTATTTT. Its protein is CASLDQGYYRLGDTQYF. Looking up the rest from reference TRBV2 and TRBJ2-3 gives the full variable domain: EPEVTQTPSHQVTQMGQEVILRCVPISNHLYFYWYRQILGQKVEFLVSFYNNEISEKSEIFDDQFSVERPDGSNFTLKIRSTKLEDSAMYFCASLDQGYYRLGDTQYFGPGTRLTVL.

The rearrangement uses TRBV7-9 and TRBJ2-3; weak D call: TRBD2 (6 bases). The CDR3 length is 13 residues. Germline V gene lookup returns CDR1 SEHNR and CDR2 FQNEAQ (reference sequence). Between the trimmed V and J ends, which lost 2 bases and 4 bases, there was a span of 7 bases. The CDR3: CASSLSGADTQYF. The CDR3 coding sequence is TGTGCCAGCAGCTTATCGGGGGCAGATACGCAGTATTTT.

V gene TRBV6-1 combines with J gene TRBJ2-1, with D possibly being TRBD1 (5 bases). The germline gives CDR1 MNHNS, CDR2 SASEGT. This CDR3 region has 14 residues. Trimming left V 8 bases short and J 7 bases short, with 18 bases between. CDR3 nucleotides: TGTGCCAGCGATGGGCAGGGTGGCTCGAATGAGCAGTTCTTC. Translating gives CASDGQGGSNEQFF.

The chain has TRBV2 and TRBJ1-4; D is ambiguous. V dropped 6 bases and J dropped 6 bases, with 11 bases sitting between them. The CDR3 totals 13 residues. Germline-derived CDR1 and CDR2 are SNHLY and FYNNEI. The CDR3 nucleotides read TGTGCCAGCAGCAGATTCCTCGATGAAAAACTGTTTTTT. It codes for CASSRFLDEKLFF.

The CDR3 is CASSLAQGLRKNEQFF. The CDR3 nucleotides read TGTGCCAGCAGCTTAGCACAAGGTCTGAGGAAGAATGAGCAGTTCTTC. The V call is TRBV11-1, the J call TRBJ2-1; D uncertain. Germline V gene sequence: CDR1 SGHAT, CDR2 FQDESV (reference sequence). Trimming took 0 bases from V and 7 from J, leaving 16 bases between them. CDR3 size: 16 residues.

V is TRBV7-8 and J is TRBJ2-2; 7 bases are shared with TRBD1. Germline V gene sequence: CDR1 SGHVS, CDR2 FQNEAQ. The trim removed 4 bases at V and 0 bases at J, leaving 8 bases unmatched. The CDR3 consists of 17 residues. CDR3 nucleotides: TGTGCCAGCAGCTCGCGGCTAGGACAGGCGAACACCGGGGAGCTGTTTTTT. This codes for CASSSRLGQANTGELFF.

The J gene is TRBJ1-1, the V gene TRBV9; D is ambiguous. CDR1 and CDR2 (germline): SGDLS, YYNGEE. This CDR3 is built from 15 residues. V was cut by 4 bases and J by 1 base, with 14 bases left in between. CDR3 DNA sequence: TGTGCCAGCAGCCCCCAATCGAGAGGGAACACTGAAGCTTTCTTT. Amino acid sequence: CASSPQSRGNTEAFF.

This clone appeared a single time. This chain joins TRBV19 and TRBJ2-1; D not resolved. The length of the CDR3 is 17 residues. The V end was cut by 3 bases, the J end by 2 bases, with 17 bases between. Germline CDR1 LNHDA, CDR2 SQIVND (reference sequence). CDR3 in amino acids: CASSMAVLGSAYNEQFF. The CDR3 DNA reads TGTGCCAGTAGTATGGCGGTACTTGGGTCAGCCTACAATGAGCAGTTCTTC.

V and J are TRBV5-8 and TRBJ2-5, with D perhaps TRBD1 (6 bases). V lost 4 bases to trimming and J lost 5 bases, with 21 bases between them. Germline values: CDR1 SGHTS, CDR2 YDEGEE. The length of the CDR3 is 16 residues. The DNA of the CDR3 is TGTGCCAGCAGCGCAGGGAGACAGGCGCAAGGGGAGACCCAGTACTTC. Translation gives CASSAGRQAQGETQYF.

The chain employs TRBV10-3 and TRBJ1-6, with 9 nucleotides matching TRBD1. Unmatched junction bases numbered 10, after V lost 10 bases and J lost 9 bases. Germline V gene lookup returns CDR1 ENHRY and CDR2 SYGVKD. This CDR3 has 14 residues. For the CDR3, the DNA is TGTGCCACCAACACACAGACAGGGGGTTCACCCCTCCACTTT. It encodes CATNTQTGGSPLHF.

The CDR3 loop is CASSLMGHPGNTEAFF. The CDR3 DNA follows: TGTGCCAGCAGTTTAATGGGACACCCCGGGAACACTGAAGCTTTCTTT. The J gene is TRBJ1-1, the V gene TRBV28, with D tentatively TRBD1 (6 bases). Germline CDR1 reads MDHEN; CDR2 reads SYDVKM. The CDR3 runs to 16 residues. V lost 2 bases and J lost 1, with 14 bases in between.

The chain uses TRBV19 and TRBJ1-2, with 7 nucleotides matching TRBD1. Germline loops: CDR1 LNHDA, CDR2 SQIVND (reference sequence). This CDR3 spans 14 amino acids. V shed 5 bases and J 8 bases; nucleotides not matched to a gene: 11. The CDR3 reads CASSPGTEIRGYTF. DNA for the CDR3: TGTGCCAGTAGTCCCGGGACAGAGATAAGAGGCTACACCTTC.

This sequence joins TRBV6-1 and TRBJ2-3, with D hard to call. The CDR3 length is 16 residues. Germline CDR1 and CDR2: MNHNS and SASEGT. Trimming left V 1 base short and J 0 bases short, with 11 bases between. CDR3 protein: CASSEGRPFSTDTQYF. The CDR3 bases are TGTGCCAGCAGTGAAGGCAGGCCCTTTAGCACAGATACGCAGTATTTT.

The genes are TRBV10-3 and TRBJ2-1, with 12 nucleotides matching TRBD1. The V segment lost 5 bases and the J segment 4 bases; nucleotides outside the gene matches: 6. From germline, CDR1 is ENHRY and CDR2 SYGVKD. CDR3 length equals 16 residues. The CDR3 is CAISHPGQGAYNEQFF. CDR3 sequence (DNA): TGTGCCATCAGTCACCCGGGACAGGGGGCTTACAATGAGCAGTTCTTC.

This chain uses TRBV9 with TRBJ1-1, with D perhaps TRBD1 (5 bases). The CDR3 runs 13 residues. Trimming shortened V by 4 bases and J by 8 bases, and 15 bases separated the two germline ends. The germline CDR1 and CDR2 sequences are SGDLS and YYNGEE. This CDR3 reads CASSPLGGGEAFF. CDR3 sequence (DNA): TGTGCCAGCAGCCCCCTGGGGGGGGGAGAAGCTTTCTTT.

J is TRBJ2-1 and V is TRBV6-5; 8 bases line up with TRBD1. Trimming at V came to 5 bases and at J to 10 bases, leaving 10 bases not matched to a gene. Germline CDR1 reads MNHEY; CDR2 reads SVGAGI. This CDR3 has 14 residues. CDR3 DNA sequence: TGTGCCAGCAGTGTAGGACAGGGCGTCGACGAGCAGTTCTTC. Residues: CASSVGQGVDEQFF.